These T cell receptor beta chains were read from a single sample in a study of T cells in Graves' hyperthyroidism and ophthalmopathy. TCRdb analysed the multiplex PCR reads with MiXCR anew, one entry per CDR3 protein. The sample carries hundreds of thousands of distinct CDR3 sequences, 15% recorded once. Sequencing input: blood. These receptors were obtained from a woman aged 25 to 39 with Graves' hyperthyroidism. CDR3s include the opening cysteine and the closing phenylalanine or tryptophan. A D gene is named only where the DNA matches it firmly. Some rows mark clone size as missing; the rest say once, few, many or name a class of expanded clone.

DNA: TGCAGTGCTAGAAGGACTAGCGGGAACAATGAGCAGTTCTTC
CDR3: CSARRTSGNNEQFF
V: TRBV20-1
J: TRBJ2-1
size: many
D: TRBD2

DNA: TGCAGTGCTAGAAATCTAAGGGGGGCGATCTACGAGCAGTACTTC
CDR3: CSARNLRGAIYEQYF
V: TRBV20-1
J: TRBJ2-7
size: .
D: .

DNA: TGTGCCAGCGATCAGGGGGCAAACTATGGCTACACCTTC
CDR3: CASDQGANYGYTF
V: TRBV18
J: TRBJ1-2
size: many
D: TRBD1

DNA: TGTGCCAGCAGGGAAACGGGACACCGGAACACTGAAGCTTTCTTT
CDR3: CASRETGHRNTEAFF
V: TRBV25-1
J: TRBJ1-1
size: few
D: .

DNA: TGTGCCAGCAGCATACGCTCTAGCGGGAGCCAAGAGACCCAGTACTTC
CDR3: CASSIRSSGSQETQYF
V: TRBV7-8
J: TRBJ2-5
size: .
D: TRBD2

DNA: TGTGCCAGCAGGCGACAGGGTTTCGGTAACTACGAGCAGTACTTC
CDR3: CASRRQGFGNYEQYF
V: TRBV2
J: TRBJ2-7
size: many
D: TRBD1

DNA: TGTGCCAGTAGTACTGGGGCAGGAGGCACAGATACGCAGTATTTT
CDR3: CASSTGAGGTDTQYF
V: TRBV19
J: TRBJ2-3
size: few
D: .

DNA: TGCAGTGCTAGAGATCCCCCTCTAGCCCCCTTTGGCGAGCAGTACTTC
CDR3: CSARDPPLAPFGEQYF
V: TRBV20-1
J: TRBJ2-7
size: few
D: .

DNA: TGCGCCAGCAGCTTGGAGGGGACTAGCGGCTACGAGCAGTACTTC
CDR3: CASSLEGTSGYEQYF
V: TRBV5-1
J: TRBJ2-7
size: many
D: TRBD2

DNA: TGTGCCAGCAGCTTAGAAGGAAGGGGGAGAAACAATGAGCAGTTCTTC
CDR3: CASSLEGRGRNNEQFF
V: TRBV11-3
J: TRBJ2-1
size: many
D: .